Sequencing of this T cell receptor (beta chain) was carried out in a study of blood T cells in healthy people across ages. The authors ran a second PCR of about 7 to 12 cycles using a sample-barcoded 5' primer and a J-beta primer mix. A single record per CDR3 protein comes from TCRdb applying MiXCR to the 5' RACE reads. The sample holds over a million distinct CDR3 sequences, under 55% seen once. There are 11 residues in the CDR3. CDR1 and CDR2 from the germline V gene are DFQATT and SNEGSKA (reference sequence). J was trimmed by 4 bases and V by 8 bases; bases with no gene match: 2. The chain is built from TRBV20-1 and TRBJ2-5, with 9 bases lining up with TRBD2. Sequencing was performed on blood. This TCR derives from a woman in her sixties or seventies in good health. The CDR3 reads CSRAGGETQYF. The CDR3 coding sequence is TGCAGTAGAGCGGGAGGAGAGACCCAGTACTTC.